This T cell receptor beta chain was observed in a study of graft-versus-host responses after intestinal transplantation. On the study more broadly: In this cohort, recipients had multivisceral, liver-intestinal, or isolated intestinal transplants.

For this clone: The antigen is unknown.

Germline-derived CDR1 and CDR2 are LGHNA and YSLEER. The CDR3 is 16 amino acids. The V gene lost 1 base and the J gene lost 2 bases, with 14 bases spanning the gap. Findings and caveats of the study: Marrow from the recipient contained GvH clones, some of which had appeared first in ileum or blood. Early post-transplant declines in HvG were associated with peak levels of circulating GvH clones.

The protocol was immunoSEQ multiplex PCR, while the TCRdb copy is restricted to in-frame clones and leaves out a portion. The table shows tens of thousands of clones, with around 94% occurring only once. Sequenced material: PBMCs, taken 16 days after intestinal transplant. The receptor was isolated from a human patient who received an intestinal transplant, so some T cells may come from the graft donor. The chain uses TRBV4-3 and TRBJ2-5; the D call may be TRBD1 or TRBD2 (5 bases each). In DNA form, the CDR3 reads TGCGCCAGCAGCCAAGCGCCGTGGGACGAACAAGAGACCCAGTACTTC. Protein sequence: CASSQAPWDEQETQYF.